Sequencing of this T cell receptor beta chain was carried out in a study of cytomegalovirus exposure and HLA in healthy donors. Study findings and constraints: A classifier reportedly called cytomegalovirus status with high sensitivity and specificity. Serostatus for CMV was the only available immune exposure information. A later analysis revealed that TCR association rates differed between HLA loci, peaking at DRB1 and bottoming out at HLA-C.

Per germline, CDR1 MGHRA and CDR2 YSYEKL. The CDR3 consists of 15 residues. The V gene lost 3 bases and the J gene lost 6 bases, with 17 bases spanning the gap. Comments on this clone: Its antigen is unknown.

Primers: 60 Vbeta forward and 13 Jbeta reverse. Only in-frame clones appear in the TCRdb table, and some are missing; sequencing was by immunoSEQ multiplex PCR. Its table lists 100,000 to 150,000 clones. V is TRBV4-1 and J is TRBJ1-1; D may be TRBD1 (6 bases). The sequence was obtained from a woman in her 40s in good health and CMV-seropositive. The specimen sequenced was PBMCs. The CDR3 is CASSHRTGRGAEAFF. Written as DNA, the CDR3 is TGCGCCAGCAGCCATCGTACAGGGCGCGGCGCTGAAGCTTTCTTT.